Below, 22 T cell receptor beta chains from the same sample are listed, as sequenced in a study of identical twins. TCRdb re-derived calls from the 5' RACE reads in MiXCR, one entry per CDR3 protein. The sample includes a few hundred thousand distinct CDR3 sequences, around 9.7% of them seen just once. This sample was also put to use in a study of yellow fever vaccine responses in identical twins.

The specimen was CD8+ T cells sorted from blood. The receptors stem from a woman between 18 and 30 years old in good health.

This clonotype was observed many times. This chain connects TRBV5-1 to TRBJ2-7, with 8 bases lining up with TRBD1. The CDR3 is made up of 13 amino acids. Germline V gene sequence: CDR1 SGHRS, CDR2 YFSETQ. After removal of 5 bases from V and 2 bases from J, the junction contained 3 bases not matched to a gene. CDR3 in amino acids: CASRTGVAYEQYF. In nucleotides, the CDR3 is TGCGCCAGCAGGACAGGGGTCGCCTACGAGCAGTACTTC.

This clonotype has ten or more counts. The chain has TRBV29-1 and TRBJ2-7; TRBD2 matches at 16 bases. Germline V gene data show CDR1 as SQVTM and CDR2 as ANQGSEA. CDR3 length equals 16 residues. V was pared by 7 bases and J by 1 base, with 7 bases of the junction left unmatched. The CDR3 is CSATGLAGGLSYEQYF. For the CDR3, the DNA is TGCAGCGCTACGGGACTAGCGGGAGGGCTGTCCTACGAGCAGTACTTC.

This clonotype was observed at least ten times. This chain links TRBV11-2 with TRBJ1-4; possibly TRBD1 for D (6 bases). V lost 5 bases and J 12 bases, leaving 16 bases between the germline ends. Germline assignment: CDR1 SGHAT and CDR2 FQNNGV. The CDR3 length is 13 residues. The CDR3 bases are TGTGCCAGCAGCCCAGCCCGGGGGCGGGAACTGTTTTTT. Translated, it gives CASSPARGRELFF.

The chain has TRBV3-1 and TRBJ2-6, with D maybe TRBD1 (5 bases). The CDR3 is 17 amino acids. Germline V gene lookup returns CDR1 LGHDT and CDR2 YNNKEL (reference sequence). The V end lost 10 bases, the J end lost 6 bases, and 25 bases lay between the germline ends. CDR3: CATSKEFSGAEANVLTF. CDR3 in DNA: TGTGCCACCTCCAAAGAGTTCTCTGGGGCAGAGGCCAACGTCCTGACTTTC.

This clonotype was seen repeatedly, ten times or more. The CDR3 nucleotides are TGTGCCAGCACCGACCACGGGACAGGGGTGGGAAATGAGCAGTTCTTC. The encoded protein is CASTDHGTGVGNEQFF. The rearrangement uses TRBV6-1 and TRBJ2-1; 10 nucleotides align to TRBD1. Germline-derived CDR1 and CDR2 are MNHNS and SASEGT. The CDR3 contains 16 residues. J gave up 7 bases and V 7 bases, and 13 bases lay outside the gene matches.

This clonotype was recorded many times. The V and J genes are TRBV12-3 or TRBV12-4 and TRBJ2-3; 9 bases agree with TRBD2. With V trimmed by 6 bases and J by 0 bases, 7 bases remained unmatched. CDR3 size: 16 residues. The CDR3 nucleotides read TGTGCCAGCAGCCCTAGACTAGCGGAGAGCACAGATACGCAGTATTTT. Translating it yields CASSPRLAESTDTQYF.

This clonotype has a handful of counts. This sequence joins TRBV3-1 and TRBJ2-7; D perhaps matches TRBD2 (6 bases). The ends were cut back, 6 bases at V and 3 bases at J, with 12 bases in the middle. Germline CDR1 and CDR2: LGHDT and YNNKEL (reference sequence). This CDR3 has 13 residues. The CDR3 reads CASRSRDFYEQYF. CDR3 coding DNA: TGTGCCAGCAGGTCCCGGGACTTCTACGAGCAGTACTTC.

Ten or more counts support this clonotype. V usage is TRBV12-3 or TRBV12-4 and J usage is TRBJ1-4, with 7 positions matching TRBD1. This CDR3 is 17 amino acids long. Trimming took 5 bases from V and 0 from J; bases not matched to a gene: 9. The CDR3 spells CASSHTGTAATNEKLFF. The CDR3 nucleotides read TGTGCCAGCAGTCATACCGGGACAGCGGCAACTAATGAAAAACTGTTTTTT.

In this sample, this clonotype turned up many times. J is TRBJ2-3 and V is TRBV7-8; 8 bases agree with TRBD1. Germline-derived CDR1 and CDR2 are SGHVS and FQNEAQ. The CDR3 is 16 amino acids. V gave up 1 base and J gave up 1 base; unmatched junction bases: 4. The CDR3 DNA reads TGTGCCAGCAGCTTAGGTTCGGGACAGGGCACAGATACGCAGTATTTT. Its translation: CASSLGSGQGTDTQYF.

The chain has TRBV18 and TRBJ2-7; D is possibly TRBD1 (5 bases). Germline CDR1 and CDR2: KGHSH and LQKENI. V gave up 0 bases and J gave up 6 bases, with 15 bases separating them. The CDR3 consists of 15 residues. CDR3 in amino acids: CASSPPYVGHAEQYF. CDR3 nucleotides: TGTGCCAGCTCACCACCGTACGTAGGACATGCCGAGCAGTACTTC. The variable domain in full, with the rest retrieved from reference TRBV18 and TRBJ2-7, is NAGVMQNPRHLVRRRGQEARLRCSPMKGHSHVYWYRQLPEEGLKFMVYLQKENIIDESGMPKERFSAEFPKEGPSILRIQQVVRGDSAAYFCASSPPYVGHAEQYFGPGTRLTVT.

In this sample, this clonotype turned up a few times. V gene TRBV4-2 combines with J gene TRBJ2-2; D might be TRBD2 (6 bases). The CDR3 length is 14 residues. The germline CDR1 and CDR2 sequences are LGHNA and YNFKEQ. The V end lost 0 bases, the J end lost 9 bases, and 11 bases lay between the germline ends. The CDR3 DNA reads as TGTGCCAGCAGCCAAGATCCTAGCGAATGGGAGCTGTTTTTT. It translates to CASSQDPSEWELFF.

This clonotype was counted at least ten times. The rearrangement links TRBV4-2 to TRBJ2-3; 13 positions match TRBD2. Unmatched junction bases numbered 1, after V lost 0 bases and J lost 1 base. The CDR3 sequence is 17 residues long. The germline gives CDR1 LGHNA, CDR2 YNFKEQ. CDR3 amino acids: CASSQELAGGGTDTQYF. CDR3 in DNA: TGTGCCAGCAGCCAAGAACTAGCGGGGGGGGGCACAGATACGCAGTATTTT.

This clonotype was seen a handful of times. The rearrangement uses TRBV15 and TRBJ2-4; D is uncertain. Trimming shortened V by 5 bases and J by 2 bases, and 16 bases separated the two germline ends. CDR3 length: 16 residues. Germline CDR1 is LNHNV and CDR2 is YYDKDF (reference sequence). In DNA form, the CDR3 reads TGTGCCACCAGCGGCGTTACATCGGCAACCAAAAACATTCAGTACTTC. Its protein product is CATSGVTSATKNIQYF.

At least ten counts were recorded for this clonotype. This sequence joins TRBV6-2 or TRBV6-3 and TRBJ2-3, with 10 positions matching TRBD2. CDR3 length equals 20 residues. In germline, CDR1 is MNHEY, CDR2 SVGEGT. V gave up 2 bases and J gave up 6 bases; unmatched junction bases: 20. CDR3 DNA: TGTGCCAGCAGTTACAAAACTAGCGGGACATGGGTGGAAACACCGGATACGCAGTATTTT. It specifies CASSYKTSGTWVETPDTQYF.

This clonotype was detected many times. CDR3 nucleotide sequence: TGCAGCGTATCGACAGGGGTTGAGTCCTACAATGAGCAGTTCTTC. It encodes CSVSTGVESYNEQFF. This chain uses TRBV29-1 with TRBJ2-1, with 8 bases identical to TRBD1. This CDR3 comprises 15 residues. CDR1 SQVTM and CDR2 ANQGSEA come from the germline V gene. V lost 6 bases, J lost 1 base, and 8 bases stayed unmatched.

This clonotype was counted at least ten times. The rearrangement uses TRBV12-3 or TRBV12-4 and TRBJ2-5; 12 nucleotides agree with TRBD2. The CDR3 is made up of 16 amino acids. J gave up 5 bases and V 2 bases, and 6 bases lay outside the gene matches. This CDR3 reads CASSLTLAGGRETQYF. CDR3 nucleotides: TGTGCCAGCAGTTTAACCCTAGCGGGGGGGCGGGAGACCCAGTACTTC.

This clonotype was seen at least ten times. The chain joins TRBV3-1 to TRBJ1-1, with D possibly matching TRBD1 (5 bases). Germline loops: CDR1 LGHDT, CDR2 YNNKEL (reference sequence). Trimming stripped 3 bases from V and 7 bases from J, with 12 bases between. The CDR3 has 13 residues. The CDR3 is CASSHRVGIEAFF. As DNA, the CDR3 is TGTGCCAGCAGCCACAGGGTTGGGATTGAAGCTTTCTTT.

This chain connects TRBV18 to TRBJ2-1, with 7 bases identical to TRBD1. Germline-derived CDR1 and CDR2 are KGHSH and LQKENI. CDR3 length: 17 residues. The J segment lost 8 bases and the V segment lost 2 bases, leaving 15 bases of the junction unmatched. In nucleotides, the CDR3 is TGTGCCAGCTCACCAGGTCGCGGGCAGGGGGTTCTCGATGAGCAGTTCTTC. Protein sequence: CASSPGRGQGVLDEQFF.

This clonotype has only a few counts. The rearrangement uses TRBV6-2 or TRBV6-3 and TRBJ2-1; TRBD2 aligns across 8 bases. Germline V gene lookup returns CDR1 MNHEY and CDR2 SVGEGT. This CDR3 comprises 14 residues. Trimming at V came to 5 bases and at J to 4 bases, leaving 4 bases not matched to a gene. CDR3 in DNA: TGTGCCAGCAGTCTTAGCGGGGAGTACAATGAGCAGTTCTTC. The encoded protein is CASSLSGEYNEQFF.

This clonotype was seen a handful of times. The chain combines TRBV29-1 with TRBJ2-1, with 10 nucleotides matching TRBD2. Per germline, CDR1 SQVTM and CDR2 ANQGSEA. The V and J ends lost 6 bases and 3 bases, in that order; junction bases with no gene match: 11. The CDR3 is made up of 16 amino acids. The CDR3 is CSVELRTSGLYNEQFF. DNA of the CDR3: TGCAGCGTGGAGCTCAGGACTAGCGGCCTCTACAATGAGCAGTTCTTC.

The genes are TRBV19 and TRBJ2-7; weak D call: TRBD1 (6 bases). The CDR3 is 13 amino acids. The germline CDR1 and CDR2 sequences are LNHDA and SQIVND (reference sequence). V gave up 5 bases and J gave up 7 bases, with 15 bases separating them. For the CDR3, the DNA is TGTGCCAGTAGTGCCGGACAGTCGGGGGAGCAGTACTTC. Protein: CASSAGQSGEQYF. The variable domain in full, completed from reference TRBV19 and TRBJ2-7, reads DGGITQSPKYLFRKEGQNVTLSCEQNLNHDAMYWYRQDPGQGLRLIYYSQIVNDFQKGDIAEGYSVSREKKESFPLTVTSAQKNPTAFYLCASSAGQSGEQYFGPGTRLTVT.

This clonotype appeared a few times. The rearrangement joins TRBV7-9 to TRBJ2-4; maybe TRBD1 (5 bases). This CDR3 region has 15 residues. The germline gives CDR1 SEHNR, CDR2 FQNEAQ (reference sequence). V was cut by 3 bases and J by 1 base, with 10 bases left in between. Written as DNA, the CDR3 is TGTGCCAGCAGCTTTCCAGGGAATGCCAAAAACATTCAGTACTTC. Translated, it gives CASSFPGNAKNIQYF.